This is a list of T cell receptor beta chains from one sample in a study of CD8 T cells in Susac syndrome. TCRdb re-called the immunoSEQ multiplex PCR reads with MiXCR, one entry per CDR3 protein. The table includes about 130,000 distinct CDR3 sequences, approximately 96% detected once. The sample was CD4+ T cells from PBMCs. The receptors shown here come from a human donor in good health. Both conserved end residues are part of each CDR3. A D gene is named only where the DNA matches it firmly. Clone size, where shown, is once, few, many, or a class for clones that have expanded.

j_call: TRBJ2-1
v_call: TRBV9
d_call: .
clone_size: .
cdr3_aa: CASSVWGGTLYNEQFF
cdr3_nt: TGTGCCAGCAGCGTTTGGGGAGGCACCCTCTACAATGAGCAGTTCTTC

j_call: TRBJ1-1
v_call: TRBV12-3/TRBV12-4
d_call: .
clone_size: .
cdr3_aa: CASSRTNTEAFF
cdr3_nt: TGTGCCAGCAGTCGGACGAACACTGAAGCTTTCTTT

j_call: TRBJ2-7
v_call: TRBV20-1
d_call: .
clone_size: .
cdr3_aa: CSARDVGVPFYEQYF
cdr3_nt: TGCAGTGCTAGAGATGTTGGGGTCCCCTTCTACGAGCAGTACTTC

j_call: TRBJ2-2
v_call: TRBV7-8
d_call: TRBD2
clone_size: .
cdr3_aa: CASRLSGLAGASNTGELFF
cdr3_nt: TGTGCCAGCAGATTATCGGGACTAGCGGGCGCCTCGAACACCGGGGAGCTGTTTTTT

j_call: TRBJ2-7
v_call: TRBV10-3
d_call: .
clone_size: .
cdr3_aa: CAISEGQGGFYEQYF
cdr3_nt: TGTGCCATCAGTGAGGGGCAGGGGGGGTTTTACGAGCAGTACTTC

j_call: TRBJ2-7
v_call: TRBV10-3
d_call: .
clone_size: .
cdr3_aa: CAISEGSPTYLLHF
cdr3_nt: TGTGCCATCAGCGAGGGGTCTCCCACCTATCTACTACACTTC

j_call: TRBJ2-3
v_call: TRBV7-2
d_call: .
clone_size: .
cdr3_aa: CASSLRLRRASTDTQYF
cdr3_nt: TGTGCCAGCAGCTTAAGGCTCCGTAGGGCTAGCACAGATACGCAGTATTTT

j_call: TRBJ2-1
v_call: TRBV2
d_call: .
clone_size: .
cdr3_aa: CASSDDRNNEQFF
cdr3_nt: TGTGCCAGCAGTGATGATAGAAACAATGAGCAGTTCTTC

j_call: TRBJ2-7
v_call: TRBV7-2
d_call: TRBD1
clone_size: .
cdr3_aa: CASSPFGTGVGEQYF
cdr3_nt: TGTGCCAGCAGCCCCTTTGGGACAGGGGTTGGCGAGCAGTACTTC

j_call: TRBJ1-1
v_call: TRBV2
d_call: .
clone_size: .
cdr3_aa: CASSTAPNTEAFF
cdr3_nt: TGTGCCAGCAGCACAGCTCCGAACACTGAAGCTTTCTTT

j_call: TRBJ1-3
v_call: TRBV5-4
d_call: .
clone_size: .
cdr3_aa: CASSLSSRNTIYF
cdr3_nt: TGTGCCAGCAGCCTAAGCTCGAGAAACACCATATATTTT

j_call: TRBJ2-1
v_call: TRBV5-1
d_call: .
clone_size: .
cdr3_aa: CASSRRETGYNEQFF
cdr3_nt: TGCGCCAGCAGCCGCAGGGAGACGGGTTACAATGAGCAGTTCTTC

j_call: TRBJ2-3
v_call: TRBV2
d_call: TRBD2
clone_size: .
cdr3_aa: CASSAGRVGTDTQYF
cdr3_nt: TGTGCCAGCAGTGCCGGGAGGGTTGGCACAGATACGCAGTATTTT

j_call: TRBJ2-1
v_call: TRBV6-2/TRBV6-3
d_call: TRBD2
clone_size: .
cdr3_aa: CASSRTSGFTNEQFF
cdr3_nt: TGTGCCAGCAGTCGGACTAGCGGGTTCACCAATGAGCAGTTCTTC

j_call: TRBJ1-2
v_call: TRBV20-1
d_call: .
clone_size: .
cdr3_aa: CSARSGAGGYTF
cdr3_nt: TGCAGTGCTAGAAGTGGGGCGGGGGGCTACACCTTC

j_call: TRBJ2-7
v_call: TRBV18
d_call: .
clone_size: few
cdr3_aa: CASSPTRVGNYEQYF
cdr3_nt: TGTGCCAGCTCACCGACCCGAGTCGGAAACTACGAGCAGTACTTC